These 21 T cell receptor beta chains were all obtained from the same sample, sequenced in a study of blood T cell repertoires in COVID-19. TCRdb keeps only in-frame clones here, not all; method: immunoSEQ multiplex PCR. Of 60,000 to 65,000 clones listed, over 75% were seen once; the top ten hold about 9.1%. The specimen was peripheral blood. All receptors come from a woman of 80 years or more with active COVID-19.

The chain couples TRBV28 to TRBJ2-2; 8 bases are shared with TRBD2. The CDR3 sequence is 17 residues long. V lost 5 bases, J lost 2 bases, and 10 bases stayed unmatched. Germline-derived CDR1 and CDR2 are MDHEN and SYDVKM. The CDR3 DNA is TGTGCCAGCAGTCCCACGGGCGGGGGGCGAAACACCGGGGAGCTGTTTTTT. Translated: CASSPTGGGRNTGELFF.

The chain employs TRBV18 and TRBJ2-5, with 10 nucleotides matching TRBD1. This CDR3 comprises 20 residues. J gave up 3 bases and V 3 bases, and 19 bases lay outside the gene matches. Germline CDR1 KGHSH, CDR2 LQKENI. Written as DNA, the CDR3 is TGTGCCAGCTCACCGTTCGGGACAGGGGCAAGCCTGGGGGTAAAAGAGACCCAGTACTTC. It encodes CASSPFGTGASLGVKETQYF. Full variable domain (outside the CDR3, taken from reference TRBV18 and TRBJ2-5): NAGVMQNPRHLVRRRGQEARLRCSPMKGHSHVYWYRQLPEEGLKFMVYLQKENIIDESGMPKERFSAEFPKEGPSILRIQQVVRGDSAAYFCASSPFGTGASLGVKETQYFGPGTRLLVL.

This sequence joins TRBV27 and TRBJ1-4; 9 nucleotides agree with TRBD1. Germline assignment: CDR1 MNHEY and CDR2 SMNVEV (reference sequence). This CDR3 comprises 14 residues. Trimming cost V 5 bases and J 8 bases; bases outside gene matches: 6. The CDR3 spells CASSPRTGVEKLFF. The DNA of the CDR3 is TGTGCCAGCAGTCCCCGGACAGGGGTCGAAAAACTGTTTTTT. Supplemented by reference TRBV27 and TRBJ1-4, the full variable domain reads EAQVTQNPRYLITVTGKKLTVTCSQNMNHEYMSWYRQDPGLGLRQIYYSMNVEVTDKGDVPEGYKVSRKEKRNFPLILESPSPNQTSLYFCASSPRTGVEKLFFGSGTQLSVL.

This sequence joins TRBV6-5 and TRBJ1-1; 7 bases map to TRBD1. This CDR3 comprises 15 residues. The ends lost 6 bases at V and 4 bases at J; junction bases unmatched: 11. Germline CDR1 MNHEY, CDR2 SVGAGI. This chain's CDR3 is CASRPDRALGTEAFF. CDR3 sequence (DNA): TGTGCCAGCAGACCAGACAGGGCACTCGGCACTGAAGCTTTCTTT.

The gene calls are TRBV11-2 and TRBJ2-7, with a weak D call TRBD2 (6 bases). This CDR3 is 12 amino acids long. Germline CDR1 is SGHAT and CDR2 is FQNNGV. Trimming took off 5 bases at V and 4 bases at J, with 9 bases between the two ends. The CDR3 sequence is CASSRGLYEQYF. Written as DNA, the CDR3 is TGTGCCAGCAGCCGGGGACTGTACGAGCAGTACTTC.

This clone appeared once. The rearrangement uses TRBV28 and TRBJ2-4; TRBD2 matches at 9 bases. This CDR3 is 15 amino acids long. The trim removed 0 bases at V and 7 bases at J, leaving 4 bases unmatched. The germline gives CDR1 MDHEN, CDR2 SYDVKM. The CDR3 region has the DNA TGTGCCAGCAGTTTATGGGGCGGGAGGGGGAACATTCAGTACTTC. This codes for CASSLWGGRGNIQYF.

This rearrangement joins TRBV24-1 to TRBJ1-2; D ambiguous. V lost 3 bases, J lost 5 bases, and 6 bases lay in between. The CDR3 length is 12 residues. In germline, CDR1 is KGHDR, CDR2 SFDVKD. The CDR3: CATSDLLYGYTF. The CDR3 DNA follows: TGTGCCACCAGTGATCTGTTATATGGCTACACCTTC.

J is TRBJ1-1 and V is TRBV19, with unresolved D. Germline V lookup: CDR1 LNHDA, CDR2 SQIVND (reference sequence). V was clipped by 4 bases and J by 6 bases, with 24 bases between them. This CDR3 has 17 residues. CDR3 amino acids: CASSTRARDGLIPEAFF. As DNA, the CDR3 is TGTGCCAGTAGTACCCGGGCCCGGGATGGGTTGATCCCTGAAGCTTTCTTT. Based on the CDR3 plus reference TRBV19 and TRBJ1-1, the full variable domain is DGGITQSPKYLFRKEGQNVTLSCEQNLNHDAMYWYRQDPGQGLRLIYYSQIVNDFQKGDIAEGYSVSREKKESFPLTVTSAQKNPTAFYLCASSTRARDGLIPEAFFGQGTRLTVV.

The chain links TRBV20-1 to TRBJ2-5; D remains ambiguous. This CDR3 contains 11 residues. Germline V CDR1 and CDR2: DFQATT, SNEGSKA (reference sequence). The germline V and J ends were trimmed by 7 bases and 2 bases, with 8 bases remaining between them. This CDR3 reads CSGDTQETQYF. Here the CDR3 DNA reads TGCAGTGGTGACACGCAAGAGACCCAGTACTTC.

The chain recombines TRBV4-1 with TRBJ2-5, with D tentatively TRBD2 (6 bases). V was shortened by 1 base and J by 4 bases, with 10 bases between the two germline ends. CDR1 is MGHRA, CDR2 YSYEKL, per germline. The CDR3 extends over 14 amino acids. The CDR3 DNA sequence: TGCGCCAGCAGCCAAGGGGGGAGGAGAGAGACCCAGTACTTC. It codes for CASSQGGRRETQYF.

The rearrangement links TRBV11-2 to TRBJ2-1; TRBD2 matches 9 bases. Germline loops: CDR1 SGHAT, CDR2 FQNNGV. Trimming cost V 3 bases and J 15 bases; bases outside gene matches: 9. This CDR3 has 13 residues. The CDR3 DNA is TGTGCCAGCAGCTTGGAGAATAGCGGGAGCCCGTTCTTC. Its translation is CASSLENSGSPFF.

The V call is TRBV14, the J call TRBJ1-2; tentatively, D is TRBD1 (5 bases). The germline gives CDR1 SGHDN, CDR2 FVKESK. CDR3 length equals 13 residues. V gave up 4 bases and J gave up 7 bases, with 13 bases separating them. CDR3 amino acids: CASSRATGAGYTF. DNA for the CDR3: TGTGCCAGCAGCCGCGCAACAGGCGCTGGCTACACCTTC.

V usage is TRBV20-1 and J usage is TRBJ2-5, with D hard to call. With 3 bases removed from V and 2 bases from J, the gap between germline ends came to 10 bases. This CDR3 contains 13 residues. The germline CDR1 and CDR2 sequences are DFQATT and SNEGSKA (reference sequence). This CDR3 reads CSASVTDQETQYF. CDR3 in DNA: TGCAGTGCTAGTGTTACAGATCAAGAGACCCAGTACTTC.

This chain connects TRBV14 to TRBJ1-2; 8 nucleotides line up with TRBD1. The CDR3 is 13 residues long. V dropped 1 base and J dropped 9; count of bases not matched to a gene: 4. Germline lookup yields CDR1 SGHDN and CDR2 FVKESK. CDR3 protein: CASSQVQGASYTF. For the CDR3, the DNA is TGTGCCAGCAGCCAAGTTCAGGGGGCAAGCTACACCTTC.

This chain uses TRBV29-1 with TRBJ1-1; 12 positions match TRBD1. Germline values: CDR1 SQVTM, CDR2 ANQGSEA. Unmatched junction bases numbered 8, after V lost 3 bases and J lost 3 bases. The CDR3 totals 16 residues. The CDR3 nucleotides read TGCAGCGTTGACGGGACAGGGGGCGCGAGGGACACTGAAGCTTTCTTT. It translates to CSVDGTGGARDTEAFF.

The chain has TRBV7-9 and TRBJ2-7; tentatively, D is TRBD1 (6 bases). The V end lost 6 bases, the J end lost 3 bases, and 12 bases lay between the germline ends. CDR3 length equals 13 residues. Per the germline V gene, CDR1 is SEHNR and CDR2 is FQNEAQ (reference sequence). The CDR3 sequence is CASRQGQNYEQYF. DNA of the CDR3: TGTGCCAGCAGGCAGGGACAAAACTACGAGCAGTACTTC.

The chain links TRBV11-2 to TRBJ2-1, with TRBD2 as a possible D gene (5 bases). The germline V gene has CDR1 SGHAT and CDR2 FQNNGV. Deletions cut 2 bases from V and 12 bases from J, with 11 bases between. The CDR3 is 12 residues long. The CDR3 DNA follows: TGTGCCAGCAGCTTAAGTGGGAGCTCGCAGTTCTTC. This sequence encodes CASSLSGSSQFF.

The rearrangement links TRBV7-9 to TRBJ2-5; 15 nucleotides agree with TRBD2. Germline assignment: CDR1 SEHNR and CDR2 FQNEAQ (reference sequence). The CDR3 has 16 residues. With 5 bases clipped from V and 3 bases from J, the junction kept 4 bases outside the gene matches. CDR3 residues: CASSVGTSGGKETQYF. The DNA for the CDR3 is TGTGCCAGCAGCGTGGGGACTAGCGGGGGGAAAGAGACCCAGTACTTC.

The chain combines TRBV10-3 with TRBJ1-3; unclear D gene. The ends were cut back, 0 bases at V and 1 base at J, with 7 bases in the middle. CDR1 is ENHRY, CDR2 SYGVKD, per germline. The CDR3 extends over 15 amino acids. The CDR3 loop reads CAISESAGSGNTIYF. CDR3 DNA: TGTGCCATCAGTGAGTCAGCAGGATCTGGAAACACCATATATTTT.

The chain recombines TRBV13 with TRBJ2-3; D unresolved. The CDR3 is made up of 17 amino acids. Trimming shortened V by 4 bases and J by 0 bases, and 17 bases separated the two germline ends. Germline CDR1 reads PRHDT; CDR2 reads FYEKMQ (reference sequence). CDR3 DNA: TGTGCCAGCAGCTCCGACCCCCTAGGCTTTAGCACAGATACGCAGTATTTT. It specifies CASSSDPLGFSTDTQYF.

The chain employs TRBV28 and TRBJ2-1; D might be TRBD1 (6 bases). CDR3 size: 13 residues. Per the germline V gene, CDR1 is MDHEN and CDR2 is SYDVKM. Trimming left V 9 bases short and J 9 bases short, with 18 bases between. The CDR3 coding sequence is TGTGCCAGTACATCACAGGGATGGGGTGAGCAGTTCTTC. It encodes CASTSQGWGEQFF. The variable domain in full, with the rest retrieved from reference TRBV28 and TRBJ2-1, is DVKVTQSSRYLVKRTGEKVFLECVQDMDHENMFWYRQDPGLGLRLIYFSYDVKMKEKGDIPEGYSVSREKKERFSLILESASTNQTSMYLCASTSQGWGEQFFGPGTRLTVL.